This TCR beta chain was captured in a study of T-cell reconstitution after alpha-beta-depleted transplantation in children. Remarks on this clonotype: Its antigen is not known.

Study-wide points: Newly generated T cells supplied most T-cell counts and diversity one year post-transplant. Where alpha-beta T cells came from about two months after transplant was reportedly several hundred expanded graft clones.

Researchers prepared the TCRbeta library using unique molecular identifiers, the study reports. TCRdb redid the calling of the PCR reads with MiXCR, one entry per CDR3 protein. The profile shows 300,000 to 350,000 distinct CDR3 sequences, around 15% of them singletons. Germline V gene sequence: CDR1 MNHNS, CDR2 SASEGT. The CDR3 totals 14 residues. Trimming pared 5 bases from V and 3 bases from J, leaving 14 bases between. The chain carries TRBV6-1 and TRBJ2-7; a possible D gene is TRBD1 (6 bases). The TCR originated in a male patient under 10 years old who had a stem cell transplant for acute lymphoblastic leukemia, so the T cells may come from the graft donor. This specimen consisted of PBMCs, mostly from graft donor cells, obtained 360 days after TCRalphabeta/CD19-depleted stem cell transplant. The chain's CDR3 is CASSPQGIGYEQYF. The CDR3 DNA is TGTGCCAGCAGTCCTCAGGGGATTGGCTACGAGCAGTACTTC.